What follows are 11 T cell receptor beta chains derived from one specimen sequenced in a study of blood T cell repertoires in COVID-19. Sequenced by immunoSEQ multiplex PCR; TCRdb stores in-frame clones only, minus some. The table has roughly 160,000 clones, around 84% seen once. The specimen sequenced was peripheral blood. These receptors originate from a man aged 50-60 years with active or convalescent COVID-19.

The gene calls are TRBV7-2 and TRBJ1-5; D ambiguous. Germline assignment: CDR1 SGHTA and CDR2 FQGNSA. V lost 5 bases to trimming and J lost 5 bases, with 16 bases between them. This CDR3 region has 15 residues. The CDR3 is CASSPSSRTDQPQHF. In DNA form, the CDR3 reads TGTGCCAGCAGCCCTTCGTCAAGAACGGATCAGCCCCAGCATTTT.

The rearrangement links TRBV6-5 to TRBJ1-6; D remains ambiguous. The CDR3 has 14 residues. The V end lost 5 bases, the J end lost 8 bases, and 13 bases lay between the germline ends. CDR1 and CDR2 (germline): MNHEY, SVGAGI. This CDR3 reads CASSPTLGDSPLHF. In DNA, the CDR3 is TGTGCCAGCAGTCCCACGCTCGGTGATTCACCCCTCCACTTT.

The chain recombines TRBV5-1 with TRBJ2-7, with 9 bases that match TRBD2. This CDR3 comprises 14 residues. V shed 0 bases, J shed 8 bases, and the junction held 6 bases outside the gene matches. Germline loops: CDR1 SGHRS, CDR2 YFSETQ. CDR3 region: CASSLDLAGRQQYF. The CDR3 bases are TGCGCCAGCAGCTTGGATCTAGCGGGACGCCAGCAGTACTTC.

The chain employs TRBV21-1 and TRBJ2-2; the table's D call, TRBD1, has no DNA check behind it. TRBV21-1 is designated a pseudogene. The CDR3 contains 15 residues. CDR3 region: CASSKVISVTGELFF. CDR3 coding DNA: TGTGCCAGCAGCAAAGTTATATCAGTGACCGGGGAGCTGTTTTTT.

CDR3 in DNA: TGCGCCAGCAGCTTGGGCGCCAGAGGGGGCACCGGGGAGCTGTTTTTT. It yields the protein CASSLGARGGTGELFF. This chain connects TRBV5-1 to TRBJ2-2; TRBD1 is a possible D gene (6 bases). The CDR3 runs 16 residues. From germline, CDR1 is SGHRS and CDR2 YFSETQ. V was trimmed by 0 bases and J by 4 bases, leaving 13 bases between them.

J is TRBJ1-2 and V is TRBV9; the match to TRBD1 covers 7 bases. The junction had 7 bases not matched to a gene; V was cut back by 0 bases and J by 5 bases. Germline V gene lookup returns CDR1 SGDLS and CDR2 YYNGEE. The CDR3 runs to 15 residues. The DNA of the CDR3 is TGTGCCAGCAGCGTAGCTGGAGGGGGCGGATATGGCTACACCTTC. Protein: CASSVAGGGGYGYTF.

This clone was observed once. This chain connects TRBV7-3 to TRBJ2-6, with TRBD1 identical over 8 bases. Germline assignment: CDR1 SGHTA and CDR2 FQGTGA. The CDR3 totals 19 residues. Losses at the gene ends were 1 base for V and 0 bases for J; bases not matched to a gene: 8. This CDR3 reads CASSLRGTGPSSGANVLTF. The CDR3 region has the DNA TGTGCCAGCAGCTTAAGGGGGACAGGCCCTAGCTCTGGGGCCAACGTCCTGACTTTC. Full variable domain (remainder filled in from reference TRBV7-3 and TRBJ2-6): GAGVSQTPSNKVTEKGKYVELRCDPISGHTALYWYRQSLGQGPEFLIYFQGTGAADDSGLPNDRFFAVRPEGSVSTLKIQRTERGDSAVYLCASSLRGTGPSSGANVLTFGAGSRLTVL.

The chain uses TRBV5-1 and TRBJ2-5, with 7 bases fitting TRBD2. Germline CDR1 reads SGHRS; CDR2 reads YFSETQ. With 1 base clipped from V and 4 bases from J, the junction kept 4 bases outside the gene matches. This CDR3 contains 14 residues. The CDR3 reads CASSLWASGETQYF. Here the CDR3 DNA reads TGCGCCAGCAGCTTGTGGGCTAGCGGAGAGACCCAGTACTTC.

The chain joins TRBV5-1 to TRBJ1-2, with a weak D call TRBD1 (5 bases). V lost 2 bases, J lost 0 bases, and 11 bases lay in between. CDR3 length: 15 amino acids. Germline V gene data show CDR1 as SGHRS and CDR2 as YFSETQ. CDR3 residues: CASSFTGDSNYGYTF. In nucleotides, the CDR3 is TGCGCCAGCAGCTTTACGGGGGACTCTAACTATGGCTACACCTTC.

This clone was seen more than once but under ten times. The chain uses TRBV3-1 (or the pseudogene TRBV3-2) and TRBJ1-1; TRBD1 agrees at 7 bases. CDR3 length: 17 amino acids. V was pared by 1 base and J by 1 base, with 9 bases of the junction left unmatched. CDR1 is LGHDT and CDR2 is YNNKEL in the germline V gene (reference sequence). The CDR3 DNA reads as TGTGCCAGCAGCCAAGGGCTAACACAGGGGAGGAACACTGAAGCTTTCTTT. Its protein is CASSQGLTQGRNTEAFF.

The rearrangement uses TRBV28 and TRBJ2-7, with TRBD2 identical over 9 bases. V lost 5 bases and J lost 3; bases outside the gene matches: 8. The CDR3 runs to 15 residues. CDR1 is MDHEN, CDR2 SYDVKM, per germline. The CDR3 protein is CASSTLRLADYEQYF. CDR3 in DNA: TGTGCCAGCAGTACACTTCGACTAGCGGACTACGAGCAGTACTTC.